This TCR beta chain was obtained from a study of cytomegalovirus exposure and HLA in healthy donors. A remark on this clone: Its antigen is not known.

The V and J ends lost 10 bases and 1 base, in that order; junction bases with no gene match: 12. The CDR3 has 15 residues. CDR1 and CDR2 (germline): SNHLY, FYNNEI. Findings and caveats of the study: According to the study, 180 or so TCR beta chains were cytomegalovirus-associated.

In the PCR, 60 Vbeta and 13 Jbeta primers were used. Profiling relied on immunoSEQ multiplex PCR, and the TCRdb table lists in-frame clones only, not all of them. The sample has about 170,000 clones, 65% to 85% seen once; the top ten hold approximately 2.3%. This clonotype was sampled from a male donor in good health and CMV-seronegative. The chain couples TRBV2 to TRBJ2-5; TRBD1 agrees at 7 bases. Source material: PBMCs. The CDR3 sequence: CATTRGPIPQETQYF. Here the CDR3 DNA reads TGTGCCACCACGAGGGGGCCAATCCCCCAAGAGACCCAGTACTTC.